These T cell receptor beta chains were read from a single sample in a study of blood T cell repertoires in COVID-19. Assay used: immunoSEQ multiplex PCR; TCRdb lists only in-frame clones, some missing. This sample has hundreds of thousands of clones, with 85% to 90% found just once. Material: PBMCs or T cells enriched from blood (not recorded which). The receptors were sampled from a man aged 35-49 years who had recovered from COVID-19. The CDR3 runs from the conserved cysteine through the conserved F or W. A D gene is named only where the DNA matches it firmly. For some rows the clone size is stated as once, few or many, or as a class when expanded; others skip it.

>-|TRBV7-2|TRBJ1-1|-|14
CASSSQGMNTEAFF
TGTGCCAGCAGCTCACAGGGCATGAACACTGAAGCTTTCTTT
>-|TRBV5-1|TRBJ2-7|TRBD1|16
CASSLVGTGLNYEQYF
TGCGCCAGCAGCTTGGTGGGGACAGGGCTCAACTACGAGCAGTACTTC
>-|TRBV5-1|TRBJ2-7|TRBD1|15
CASSLILGQGYEQYF
TGCGCCAGCAGCTTGATCTTGGGACAGGGGTACGAGCAGTACTTC
>-|TRBV2|TRBJ1-6|TRBD1|15
CASSRDRGYNSPLHF
TGTGCCAGCAGCCGGGACAGGGGATATAATTCACCCCTCCACTTT
>-|TRBV2|TRBJ2-3|-|15
CASGMGQAGTDTQYF
TGTGCCAGCGGAATGGGGCAGGCCGGAACAGATACGCAGTATTTT
>-|TRBV27|TRBJ2-1|TRBD2|14
CASSWTSGYNEQFF
TGTGCCAGCAGTTGGACTAGCGGTTACAATGAGCAGTTCTTC
>-|TRBV7-9|TRBJ1-3|-|17
CASSDPVGGRTGNTIYF
TGTGCCAGCAGCGATCCCGTCGGGGGGCGTACAGGAAACACCATATATTTT
>-|TRBV2|TRBJ2-3|TRBD2|14
CATTSGLSTDTQYF
TGTGCCACGACTAGCGGACTAAGCACAGATACGCAGTATTTT
>-|TRBV28|TRBJ2-7|TRBD1|14
CASSRDRPSYEQYF
TGTGCCAGCAGCAGGGACAGGCCCTCCTACGAGCAGTACTTC
>-|TRBV7-9|TRBJ2-2|-|16
CASSLVGAPNTGELFF
TGTGCCAGCAGCTTGGTGGGGGCCCCGAACACCGGGGAGCTGTTTTTT
>-|TRBV5-4|TRBJ2-6|-|17
CASTSPRLGSGANVLTF
TGTGCCAGCACCTCCCCTCGACTGGGTTCTGGGGCCAACGTCCTGACTTTC
>many|TRBV7-2|TRBJ1-2|-|15
CASSSYNRGGRGYTF
TGTGCCAGCAGCTCATATAATCGGGGGGGCCGTGGCTACACCTTC
>few|TRBV28|TRBJ1-5|TRBD1|15
CASSWTGGIAQPQHF
TGTGCCAGCAGTTGGACAGGGGGGATAGCTCAGCCCCAGCATTTT
>-|TRBV6-5|TRBJ2-7|TRBD2|14
CASSQTSGGYEQYF
TGTGCCAGCAGTCAAACTAGCGGGGGGTACGAGCAGTACTTC
>-|TRBV2|TRBJ2-3|-|15
CASSEALTSTDTQYF
TGTGCCAGCAGTGAAGCGCTTACTAGCACAGATACGCAGTATTTT
>-|TRBV5-4|TRBJ1-2|-|16
CASSSMGAEGWYGYTF
TGTGCCAGCAGCTCAATGGGTGCTGAGGGCTGGTATGGCTACACCTTC
>-|TRBV6-5|TRBJ2-7|TRBD1|15
CASKPGQGISYEQYF
TGTGCCAGCAAACCGGGACAGGGAATCTCCTACGAGCAGTACTTC
>-|TRBV5-6|TRBJ2-7|TRBD2|16
CASSPGVASGSYEQYF
TGTGCCAGCAGCCCCGGGGTGGCTAGCGGCTCCTACGAGCAGTACTTC
>-|TRBV13|TRBJ2-1|-|18
CASSLRPGAGLSYNEQFF
TGTGCCAGCAGCTTACGGCCAGGCGCAGGGCTTTCCTACAATGAGCAGTTCTTC
>once|TRBV2|TRBJ1-5|-|15
CASSPPSRGNQPQHF
TGTGCCAGCAGCCCACCTTCTCGAGGCAATCAGCCCCAGCATTTT
>-|TRBV5-6|TRBJ1-2|-|14
CASSLGGQNYGYTF
TGTGCCAGCAGCTTGGGAGGTCAAAACTATGGCTACACCTTC
>-|TRBV29-1|TRBJ1-2|TRBD1|14
CSVEGATGTYGYTF
TGCAGCGTGGAGGGGGCCACAGGAACATATGGCTACACCTTC
>-|TRBV29-1|TRBJ2-1|TRBD1|15
CSVSSNADRVNEQFF
TGCAGCGTTTCTTCGAACGCGGACAGGGTCAATGAGCAGTTCTTC
>once|TRBV29-1|TRBJ2-7|-|13
CSVEGDSLSEQYF
TGCAGCGTTGAAGGTGACAGTCTATCCGAGCAGTACTTC
>-|TRBV5-1|TRBJ2-3|-|15
CASSLGPQVADTQYF
TGCGCCAGCAGCTTGGGCCCGCAGGTTGCAGATACGCAGTATTTT
>-|TRBV27|TRBJ2-7|-|14
CASSSYRNAYEQYF
TGTGCCAGCAGTTCCTACAGGAACGCCTACGAGCAGTACTTC
>-|TRBV10-3|TRBJ1-1|-|15
CAIKAVMGPNTEAFF
TGTGCCATCAAGGCAGTGATGGGGCCGAACACTGAAGCTTTCTTT
>-|TRBV27|TRBJ1-1|TRBD1|14
CASGYQGENTEAFF
TGTGCCAGCGGATACCAGGGGGAGAACACTGAAGCTTTCTTT
>-|TRBV7-9|TRBJ2-1|TRBD1|11
CASSLGTGVFF
TGTGCCAGCAGCTTAGGGACAGGGGTGTTCTTC
>-|TRBV5-8|TRBJ1-2|TRBD1|14
CASSWGDSYYGYTF
TGTGCCAGCAGCTGGGGGGACAGCTACTATGGCTACACCTTC
>-|TRBV7-2|TRBJ2-7|-|15
CASSLGTGTHYEQYF
TGTGCCAGCAGCTTAGGGACCGGGACACACTACGAGCAGTACTTC
>-|TRBV3-1/TRBV3-2|TRBJ2-7|-|15
CASSQGPGSSYEQYF
TGTGCCAGCAGCCAAGGGCCGGGAAGCTCCTACGAGCAGTACTTC
>few|TRBV2|TRBJ2-7|TRBD2|15
CASSTGGEGQYEQYF
TGTGCCAGCAGCACTGGGGGGGAGGGCCAATACGAGCAGTACTTC
>-|TRBV6-1|TRBJ2-7|-|14
CASSEGTAYSEQYF
TGTGCCAGCAGTGAAGGGACAGCTTACTCCGAGCAGTACTTC
>-|TRBV27|TRBJ1-5|-|14
CASSFRGSNQPQHF
TGTGCCAGCAGTTTTAGGGGGAGCAATCAGCCCCAGCATTTT
>-|TRBV30|TRBJ1-2|-|12
CAWRRVVLGYTF
TGTGCCTGGAGGCGGGTCGTCCTTGGCTACACCTTC
>once|TRBV7-2|TRBJ1-2|-|15
CASSPSRVGNYGYTF
TGTGCCAGCAGCCCGAGCAGGGTAGGGAACTATGGCTACACCTTC
>-|TRBV3-1/TRBV3-2|TRBJ2-3|-|17
CASSQGIETRVIDTQYF
TGTGCCAGCAGCCAAGGAATCGAGACTAGGGTCATAGATACGCAGTATTTT
>-|TRBV4-3|TRBJ2-3|TRBD2|16
CASSQEGRGETDTQYF
TGCGCCAGCAGCCAAGAGGGTCGGGGGGAGACAGATACGCAGTATTTT
>-|TRBV18|TRBJ1-6|-|17
CASSPFTESIYNSPLHF
TGTGCCAGCTCACCTTTTACAGAGTCGATCTATAATTCACCCCTCCACTTT
>-|TRBV19|TRBJ1-5|TRBD1|16
CASSTLYGQGYQPQHF
TGTGCCAGTAGTACCTTGTACGGACAGGGCTATCAGCCCCAGCATTTT
>-|TRBV7-9|TRBJ1-1|TRBD1|19
CASSFLGGRTGFGGTEAFF
TGTGCCAGCAGCTTTTTGGGAGGCAGGACAGGGTTCGGGGGCACTGAAGCTTTCTTT